Listed below are T cell receptor beta chains from one sample, sequenced in a study of OX40 agonist ivuxolimab in advanced cancers. Profiled with immunoSEQ multiplex PCR; TCRdb holds only in-frame clones, not every one. Among about 64,000 clones listed, roughly 80% were seen once. Sequencing used CD4+ or CD8+ T cells sorted from blood, obtained in a trial of the OX40 agonist ivuxolimab. Receptor source: an adult with an advanced solid tumor such as melanoma, head and neck, liver or kidney cancer. CDR3s include the opening cysteine and the closing phenylalanine or tryptophan. The D gene is left open where the match is weak. Not every row has a clone size; where given, it reads once, few, many or a size class.

j_call	d_call	v_call	clone_size	cdr3_nt	cdr3_aa
TRBJ2-2	TRBD2	TRBV11-2	-	TGTGCCAGCAGCTTAAACGGGGGGACCTCTTCCGGGGAGCTGTTTTTT	CASSLNGGTSSGELFF
TRBJ2-6	-	TRBV25-1	-	TGTGCCACCCAATCCAGCTCTGGGGCCAACGTCCTGACTTTC	CATQSSSGANVLTF
TRBJ1-6	-	TRBV7-8	once	TGTGCCAGCAGCTTACTTTTGGATTCACCCCTCCACTTT	CASSLLLDSPLHF
TRBJ2-2	-	TRBV14	once	TGTGCCAGCAGCCAATCCCACACCGGGGAGCTGTTTTTT	CASSQSHTGELFF
TRBJ2-1	-	TRBV4-2	-	TGTGCCAGCAGCCAAGATCTAGCCGGAGAGCAGTTCTTC	CASSQDLAGEQFF
TRBJ2-1	TRBD2	TRBV27	-	TGTGCCAGCACTAAGCGAGCGGGATACAATGAGCAGTTCTTC	CASTKRAGYNEQFF
TRBJ2-7	-	TRBV5-6	-	TGTGCCAGCAGCTTCCCCAGCATCTCCTACGAGCAGTACTTC	CASSFPSISYEQYF
TRBJ1-6	-	TRBV19	-	TGTGCCAGTAGAGGGACGGGGGGATTTCATTCACCCCTCCACTTT	CASRGTGGFHSPLHF
TRBJ1-1	TRBD1	TRBV10-3	-	TGTGCCATCAGGGGGACAGGGGGTTCGAACACTGAAGCTTTCTTT	CAIRGTGGSNTEAFF
TRBJ1-2	-	TRBV6-1	-	TGTGCCAGCTTACAAAACCCGGGTGTGTTCGGTGGCTACACCTTC	CASLQNPGVFGGYTF
TRBJ2-3	-	TRBV30	-	TGTGCCTGGCGACCCGGGACGGCAGGTACGCAGTATTTT	CAWRPGTAGTQYF
TRBJ1-2	-	TRBV2	-	TGTGCCAGCAGTGAAGGTTGGGGGGAGAACTATGGCTACACCTTC	CASSEGWGENYGYTF
TRBJ1-5	TRBD1	TRBV5-6	-	TGTGCCAGCAGCTTGGTGGGGACAGGGGGCCAGCCCCAGCATTTT	CASSLVGTGGQPQHF
TRBJ1-2	-	TRBV7-9	-	TGTGCCAGCAGCTCCGGACGGGGGTACACCTTC	CASSSGRGYTF
TRBJ1-1	-	TRBV11-3	once	TGTGCCAGCAGCTTGACCAGGGACACTGAAGCTTTCTTT	CASSLTRDTEAFF
TRBJ2-2	-	TRBV15	-	TGTGCCACCAGCAGAGTGGTGCACAGGCCCGGGGAGCTGTTTTTT	CATSRVVHRPGELFF
TRBJ2-3	-	TRBV11-2	-	TGTGCCAGCAGAGATAGGGCTTCCCCCACAGATACGCAGTATTTT	CASRDRASPTDTQYF
TRBJ1-1	-	TRBV10-1	-	TGCGCCAGCAGAGTCCTAAAGGAAGGCACTGAAGCTTTCTTT	CASRVLKEGTEAFF
TRBJ1-1	-	TRBV10-3	-	TGTGCCATCTGGGTGGGGGGTGAAGCTTTCTTT	CAIWVGGEAFF
TRBJ2-2	TRBD1	TRBV11-3	-	TGTGCCAGCAGCCCGAGGAGACAGGGGGCTCCCAACACCGGGGAGCTGTTTTTT	CASSPRRQGAPNTGELFF
TRBJ2-7	TRBD1	TRBV7-9	-	TGTGCCAGCAGCCACCCCCCGGGACAGGGTTCCTACGAGCAGTACTTC	CASSHPPGQGSYEQYF
TRBJ2-1	TRBD2	TRBV5-4	-	TGTGCCAGCAGCTTAGGCGGGAGTATCTACAATGAGCAGTTCTTC	CASSLGGSIYNEQFF
TRBJ2-2	TRBD1	TRBV7-2	-	TGTGCCAGCAGCTTAGGGGGACAGGGGAACACCGGGGAGCTGTTTTTT	CASSLGGQGNTGELFF
TRBJ2-5	TRBD2	TRBV11-3	-	TGTGCCAGCAGCTTAGGGGGGACTAGCGGACAAGAGACCCAGTACTTC	CASSLGGTSGQETQYF
TRBJ2-7	-	TRBV4-2	-	TGTGCCAGCAGCCTGAACTACGAGCAGTACTTC	CASSLNYEQYF
TRBJ1-5	-	TRBV19	-	TGTGCCAGTAGTATAGGACAGACTAGCAATCAGCCCCAGCATTTT	CASSIGQTSNQPQHF
TRBJ2-3	-	TRBV7-2	-	TGTGCCAGCAGCCGGGGTGTATACGTCACAGATACGCAGTATTTT	CASSRGVYVTDTQYF
TRBJ1-5	-	TRBV4-1	-	TGCGCCAGCTCCTTGGAGGGTAGGGGAAGTCAGCCCCAGCATTTT	CASSLEGRGSQPQHF
TRBJ1-4	-	TRBV5-1	-	TGCGCCAGCAGCTTATCCGGGACTGGTAATGAAAAACTGTTTTTT	CASSLSGTGNEKLFF
TRBJ1-1	-	TRBV2	-	TGTGCCAGCACCAGCCTACAGGGACGGAACAGGAACACTGAAGCTTTCTTT	CASTSLQGRNRNTEAFF
TRBJ1-4	-	TRBV19	-	TGTGCCAGTAGTATGGGCCAGGGCAATGAAAAACTGTTTTTT	CASSMGQGNEKLFF
TRBJ2-5	-	TRBV2	-	TGTGCCACCTATCTGGAGGGGGGGATTGAGACCCAGTACTTC	CATYLEGGIETQYF
TRBJ1-5	TRBD1	TRBV4-3	medium-sized	TGCGCCAGCAGCTCAGGACAGGGTTCGGAACCCCAGCATTTT	CASSSGQGSEPQHF
TRBJ2-3	TRBD2	TRBV6-4	-	TGTGCCACCCGGACTAGCGGGACAGATACGCAGTATTTT	CATRTSGTDTQYF
TRBJ2-5	-	TRBV5-1	few	TGCGCCAGCAGCCCGGCTCTAGGTCCCCAAGAGACCCAGTACTTC	CASSPALGPQETQYF
TRBJ2-7	TRBD2	TRBV5-1	-	TGCGCCAGCAGCTTTAGCGGGAACTCCTACGAGCAGTACTTC	CASSFSGNSYEQYF
TRBJ2-6	-	TRBV7-3	-	TGTGCCAGCAGCTTAGGGGTGGCGGGGGCCAACGTCCTGACTTTC	CASSLGVAGANVLTF